Below, 20 T cell receptor beta chains from the same sample are listed, as sequenced in a study of cytomegalovirus exposure and HLA in healthy donors (dated by TCRdb to about 2017). The library was produced with the immunoSEQ multiplex PCR assay. The multiplex PCR relied on a mix of 60 forward primers for TCR Vbeta segments and 13 reverse primers for TCR Jbeta segments. In TCRdb, the immuneACCESS table is reduced to in-frame sequences with V and J assigned. These tables do not hold every clone; where another copy was compared, an unresolved V gene accounts for under half, and the others remain unexplained. In this sample the table shows over 150,000 clones, roughly four fifths of which occur a single time. The ten largest clones capture approximately 1.3% of the sample. Sequenced sample: PBMCs. The receptors originated from a man aged 55 to 70 in good health and CMV-seronegative.

This rearrangement joins TRBV7-2 to TRBJ2-5; D is possibly TRBD2 (6 bases). In germline, CDR1 is SGHTA, CDR2 FQGNSA. The CDR3 loop spans 14 amino acids. Trimming pared 5 bases from V and 2 bases from J, leaving 12 bases between. CDR3 nucleotides: TGTGCCAGCAGCCCTCCGGGGGTGCAAGAGACCCAGTACTTC. Residues: CASSPPGVQETQYF.

This clone was recorded once. The rearrangement joins TRBV4-1 to TRBJ2-1; 13 bases align to TRBD2. The CDR3 spans 18 residues. Germline loops: CDR1 MGHRA, CDR2 YSYEKL. Trimming took 6 bases from V and 0 from J; bases not matched to a gene: 8. The CDR3 bases are TGCGCCAGCAGTCTGGGACTAGCGGGGAGAACCTCCTACAATGAGCAGTTCTTC. It yields the protein CASSLGLAGRTSYNEQFF.

This chain links TRBV10-3 with TRBJ2-5; TRBD1 aligns across 8 bases. V was clipped by 6 bases and J by 4 bases; unmatched bases: 4. Germline CDR1 is ENHRY and CDR2 is SYGVKD. The CDR3 contains 13 residues. The CDR3 DNA is TGTGCCATCAGCATTACAGGGGGAGAGACCCAGTACTTC. The encoded protein is CAISITGGETQYF.

This clone appeared once. The V and J genes are TRBV6-1 and TRBJ2-7, with 8 bases that match TRBD1. J gave up 0 bases and V 8 bases, and 6 bases lay outside the gene matches. The CDR3 runs to 14 residues. Germline V lookup: CDR1 MNHNS, CDR2 SASEGT. This CDR3 reads CASRRQGSSYEQYF. The CDR3 DNA reads TGTGCCAGCCGGAGACAGGGGAGCTCCTACGAGCAGTACTTC.

CDR3 DNA sequence: TGTGCCAGTAGGGGTCCGCTAGCGGGTGGCACAGATACGCAGTATTTT. Protein sequence: CASRGPLAGGTDTQYF. The chain combines TRBV27 with TRBJ2-3, with 8 bases fitting TRBD2. Germline CDR1 is MNHEY and CDR2 is SMNVEV (reference sequence). The CDR3 consists of 16 residues. Trimming at V came to 9 bases and at J to 1 base, leaving 12 bases not matched to a gene.

V is TRBV6-1 and J is TRBJ1-4; TRBD1 agrees at 7 bases. Per the germline V gene, CDR1 is MNHNS and CDR2 is SASEGT. Trimming cost V 6 bases and J 5 bases; bases outside gene matches: 9. The length of the CDR3 is 15 residues. Here the CDR3 reads CASRQTRGSNEKLFF. Here the CDR3 DNA reads TGTGCCAGCAGGCAAACCAGGGGGTCGAATGAAAAACTGTTTTTT.

This CDR3 reads CASRLSRGTDTQYF. Written as DNA, the CDR3 is TGTGCCAGCAGATTGTCCCGAGGCACAGATACGCAGTATTTT. V gene TRBV7-2 combines with J gene TRBJ2-3, with no clear D. The germline CDR1 and CDR2 sequences are SGHTA and FQGNSA. The CDR3 loop spans 14 amino acids. V was trimmed by 6 bases and J by 1 base, leaving 11 bases between them.

The rearrangement uses TRBV9 and TRBJ2-5, with 8 bases fitting TRBD2. Germline V gives CDR1 SGDLS, CDR2 YYNGEE. Trimming removed 0 bases from V and 3 bases from J; junction bases left unmatched: 7. The CDR3 runs to 16 residues. The CDR3, as DNA: TGTGCCAGCAGCGTAGCGGGGGGGTTACCGGAAGAGACCCAGTACTTC. Translating it yields CASSVAGGLPEETQYF.

In its sample, this clone is medium-sized. The chain couples TRBV7-8 to TRBJ2-2; 16 nucleotides match TRBD2. CDR3 size: 21 residues. The V segment lost 0 bases and the J segment 4 bases; nucleotides outside the gene matches: 11. Germline CDR1 reads SGHVS; CDR2 reads FQNEAQ. The CDR3: CASSLAGWGLAGGPGTGELFF. In nucleotides, the CDR3 is TGTGCCAGCAGCTTAGCGGGCTGGGGACTAGCGGGAGGGCCGGGCACCGGGGAGCTGTTTTTT.

CDR3 in DNA: TGTGCCATTGAGGGTCTTGGCACCTCCGAGCAGTACTTC. Its protein product is CAIEGLGTSEQYF. This chain links TRBV10-3 with TRBJ2-7; a weak D match, TRBD2 (5 bases). Germline V CDR1 and CDR2: ENHRY, SYGVKD. The V gene lost 9 bases and the J gene lost 6 bases, with 18 bases spanning the gap. The CDR3 runs 13 residues.

This clone has just a few counts. V and J are TRBV7-2 and TRBJ2-2, with D perhaps matching TRBD1 (6 bases). This CDR3 is built from 16 residues. The germline V and J ends were trimmed by 1 base and 4 bases, with 13 bases remaining between them. Germline V gives CDR1 SGHTA, CDR2 FQGNSA. The DNA for the CDR3 is TGTGCCAGCAGCTTAGTGGCAGGGGTCGGCACCGGGGAGCTGTTTTTT. Translating gives CASSLVAGVGTGELFF.

About this clone: One end of the junction fails to match germline, which may point to a read error. The rearrangement links TRBV7-9 to TRBJ1-1, with D possibly TRBD1 on 5 matching bases. Germline assignment: CDR1 SEHNR and CDR2 FQNEAQ (reference sequence). The CDR3 runs to 13 residues. The CDR3 DNA reads TGTTCCAGCAGCTTAGCGCTGGGGAGGGGAGCTTTCTTT. Encoded protein: CSSSLALGRGAFF.

This clone was counted a single time. This chain uses TRBV6-6 with TRBJ1-2, with D unclear. Germline CDR1 MNHNY, CDR2 SVGAGI (reference sequence). The CDR3 sequence is 11 residues long. V lost 5 bases and J lost 11, with 12 bases in between. The CDR3 spells CASSKDAGYTF. The CDR3, as DNA: TGTGCCAGCAGTAAAGACGCCGGGTACACCTTC.

The genes are TRBV4-2 and TRBJ2-7; 8 nucleotides align to TRBD1. After removal of 3 bases from V and 4 bases from J, the junction contained 2 bases not matched to a gene. The CDR3 totals 13 residues. Germline lookup yields CDR1 LGHNA and CDR2 YNFKEQ. In nucleotides, the CDR3 is TGTGCCAGCAGCCAGAGACAGGGGTACGAGCAGTACTTC. Encoded protein: CASSQRQGYEQYF.

There are a few counts of this clone. The V gene is TRBV9, the J gene TRBJ2-3; 15 nucleotides match TRBD2. This CDR3 contains 18 residues. Germline CDR1 SGDLS, CDR2 YYNGEE. J gave up 0 bases and V 3 bases, and 5 bases lay outside the gene matches. The CDR3 coding sequence is TGTGCCAGCAGCGAGGGACTAGCGGGAGGTTTAAGCACAGATACGCAGTATTTT. This encodes CASSEGLAGGLSTDTQYF.

The J gene is TRBJ1-2, the V gene TRBV5-8, with 7 bases that match TRBD1. The V segment lost 1 base and the J segment 1 base; nucleotides outside the gene matches: 4. CDR1 and CDR2 (germline): SGHTS, YDEGEE. The CDR3 length is 15 residues. The CDR3 sequence: CASSLRPGGNYGYTF. The CDR3 region has the DNA TGTGCCAGCAGCTTGCGGCCAGGGGGTAACTATGGCTACACCTTC.

The rearrangement uses TRBV9 and TRBJ2-5; 9 bases agree with TRBD2. J gave up 5 bases and V 4 bases, and 15 bases lay outside the gene matches. CDR1 and CDR2 from the germline V gene are SGDLS and YYNGEE. This CDR3 contains 17 residues. Written as DNA, the CDR3 is TGTGCCAGCAGCACCTCCGCGGGAGCGGGAGGAGGGGAGACCCAGTACTTC. It specifies CASSTSAGAGGGETQYF.

This clone has only a few counts. For the CDR3, the DNA is TGTGCCAGCAGCGAATACCGGGGTCCCCGAGAGCAGTACTTC. Encoded protein: CASSEYRGPREQYF. The gene calls are TRBV28 and TRBJ2-7, with a tentative D call TRBD2 (5 bases). Germline V CDR1 and CDR2: MDHEN, SYDVKM. The CDR3 is 14 residues long. V lost 6 bases and J lost 7, with 19 bases in between. Using reference TRBV28 and TRBJ2-7 for the parts outside the CDR3, the full variable domain is DVKVTQSSRYLVKRTGEKVFLECVQDMDHENMFWYRQDPGLGLRLIYFSYDVKMKEKGDIPEGYSVSREKKERFSLILESASTNQTSMYLCASSEYRGPREQYFGPGTRLTVT.

This clone was picked up one time. This chain uses TRBV28 with TRBJ1-1; 8 bases are a match to TRBD1. This CDR3 comprises 14 residues. The V and J ends lost 6 bases and 9 bases, in that order; junction bases with no gene match: 12. Per germline, CDR1 MDHEN and CDR2 SYDVKM. The CDR3 nucleotides read TGTGCCAGCAGGTTCCCAGGGGGCGCTTTGAAAGCTTTCTTT. Translation gives CASRFPGGALKAFF.

The chain links TRBV9 to TRBJ2-3, with 7 bases fitting TRBD2. V shed 3 bases, J shed 0 bases, and the junction held 4 bases outside the gene matches. CDR3 length: 15 amino acids. In germline, CDR1 is SGDLS, CDR2 YYNGEE. The CDR3 sequence: CASSALAGSTDTQYF. CDR3 in DNA: TGTGCCAGCAGCGCCTTAGCGGGTAGCACAGATACGCAGTATTTT.